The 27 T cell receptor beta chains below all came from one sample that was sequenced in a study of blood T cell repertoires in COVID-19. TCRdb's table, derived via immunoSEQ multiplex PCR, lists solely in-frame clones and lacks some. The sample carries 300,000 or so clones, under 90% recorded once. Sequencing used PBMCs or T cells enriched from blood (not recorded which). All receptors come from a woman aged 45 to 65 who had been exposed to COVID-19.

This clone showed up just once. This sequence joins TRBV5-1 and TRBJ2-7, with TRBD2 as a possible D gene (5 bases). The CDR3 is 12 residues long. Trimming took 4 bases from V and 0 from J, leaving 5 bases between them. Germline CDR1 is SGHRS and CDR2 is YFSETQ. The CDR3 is CASSRDSYEQYF. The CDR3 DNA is TGCGCCAGCAGCCGGGACTCCTACGAGCAGTACTTC.

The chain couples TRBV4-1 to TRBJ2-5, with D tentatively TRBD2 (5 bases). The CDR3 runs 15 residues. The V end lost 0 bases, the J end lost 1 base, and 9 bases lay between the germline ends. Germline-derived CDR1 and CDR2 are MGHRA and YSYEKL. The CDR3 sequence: CASSQDFTSQETQYF. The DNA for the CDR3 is TGCGCCAGCAGCCAAGATTTCACTAGCCAAGAGACCCAGTACTTC.

The CDR3, as DNA: TGTGCCAGCAGCTTAGCTCAGGGAAGGTGGGTCGAGCAGTACTTC. This translates into CASSLAQGRWVEQYF. The chain is built from TRBV11-2 and TRBJ2-7, with D maybe TRBD1 (5 bases). CDR3 length equals 15 residues. Germline V gives CDR1 SGHAT, CDR2 FQNNGV. Trimming shortened V by 1 base and J by 6 bases, and 16 bases separated the two germline ends.

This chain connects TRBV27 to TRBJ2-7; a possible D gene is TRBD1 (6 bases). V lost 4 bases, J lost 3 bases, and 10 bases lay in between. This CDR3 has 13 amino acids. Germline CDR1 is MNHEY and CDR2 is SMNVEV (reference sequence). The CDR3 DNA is TGTGCCAGCAGTTCTCAGGGGTTCTACGAGCAGTACTTC. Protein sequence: CASSSQGFYEQYF.

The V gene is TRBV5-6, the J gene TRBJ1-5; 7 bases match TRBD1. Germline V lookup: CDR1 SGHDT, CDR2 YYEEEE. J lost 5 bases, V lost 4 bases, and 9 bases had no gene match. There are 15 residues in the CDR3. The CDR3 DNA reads TGTGCCAGCAGCCGCAGGACAGGCCTCGATCAGCCCCAGCATTTT. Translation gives CASSRRTGLDQPQHF.

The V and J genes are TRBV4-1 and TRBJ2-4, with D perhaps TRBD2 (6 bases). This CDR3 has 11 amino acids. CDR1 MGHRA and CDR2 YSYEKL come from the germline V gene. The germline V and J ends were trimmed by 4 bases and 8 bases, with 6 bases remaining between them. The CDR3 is CASSPGDIQYF. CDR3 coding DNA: TGCGCCAGCAGCCCGGGAGACATTCAGTACTTC.

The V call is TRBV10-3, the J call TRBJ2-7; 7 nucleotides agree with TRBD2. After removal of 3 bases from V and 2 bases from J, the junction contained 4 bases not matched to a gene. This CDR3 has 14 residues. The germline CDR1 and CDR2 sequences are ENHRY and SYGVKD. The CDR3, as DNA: TGTGCCATCAGTGACCCTAGCGGTACCTACGAGCAGTACTTC. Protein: CAISDPSGTYEQYF.

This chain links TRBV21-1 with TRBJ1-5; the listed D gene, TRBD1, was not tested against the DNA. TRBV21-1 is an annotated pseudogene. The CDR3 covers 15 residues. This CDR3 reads CASSGHRTDNQPQHF. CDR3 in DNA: TGTGCCAGCAGCGGTCACCGGACAGATAATCAGCCCCAGCATTTT.

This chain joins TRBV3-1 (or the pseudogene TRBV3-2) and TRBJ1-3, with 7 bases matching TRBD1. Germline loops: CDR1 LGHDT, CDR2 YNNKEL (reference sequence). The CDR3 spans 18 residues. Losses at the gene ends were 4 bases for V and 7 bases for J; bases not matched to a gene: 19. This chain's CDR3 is CASSRRQGIGSLVNTIYF. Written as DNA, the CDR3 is TGTGCCAGCAGCCGCCGACAGGGAATAGGCTCTTTAGTGAACACCATATATTTT.

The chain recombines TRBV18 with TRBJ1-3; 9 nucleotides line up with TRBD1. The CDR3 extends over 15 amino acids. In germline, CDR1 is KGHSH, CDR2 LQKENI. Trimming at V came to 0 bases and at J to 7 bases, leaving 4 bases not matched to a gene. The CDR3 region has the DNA TGTGCCAGCTCACCACCCGACAGGGGGTTGAACACCATATATTTT. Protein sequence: CASSPPDRGLNTIYF. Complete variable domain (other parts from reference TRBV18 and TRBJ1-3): NAGVMQNPRHLVRRRGQEARLRCSPMKGHSHVYWYRQLPEEGLKFMVYLQKENIIDESGMPKERFSAEFPKEGPSILRIQQVVRGDSAAYFCASSPPDRGLNTIYFGEGSWLTVV.

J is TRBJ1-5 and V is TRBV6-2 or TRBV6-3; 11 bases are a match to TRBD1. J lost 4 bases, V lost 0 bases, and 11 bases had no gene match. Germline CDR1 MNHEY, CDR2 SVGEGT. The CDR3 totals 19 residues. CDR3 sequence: CASSYSTGTGGFANQPQHF. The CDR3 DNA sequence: TGTGCCAGCAGTTACTCAACCGGGACAGGGGGATTTGCGAATCAGCCCCAGCATTTT.

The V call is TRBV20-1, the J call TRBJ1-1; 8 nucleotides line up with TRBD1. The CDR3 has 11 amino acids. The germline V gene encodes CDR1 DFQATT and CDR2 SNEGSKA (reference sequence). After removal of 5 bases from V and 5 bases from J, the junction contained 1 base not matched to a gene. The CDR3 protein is CSAGDRTEAFF. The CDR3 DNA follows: TGCAGTGCTGGGGACAGGACTGAAGCTTTCTTT.

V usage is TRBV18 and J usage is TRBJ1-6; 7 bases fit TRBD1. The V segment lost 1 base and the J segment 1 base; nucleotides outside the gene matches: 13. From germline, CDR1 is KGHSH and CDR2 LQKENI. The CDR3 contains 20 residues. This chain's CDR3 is CASSPLVAGGPFSYNSPLHF. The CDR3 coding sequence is TGTGCCAGCTCACCACTTGTCGCAGGGGGTCCGTTTTCCTATAATTCACCCCTCCACTTT.

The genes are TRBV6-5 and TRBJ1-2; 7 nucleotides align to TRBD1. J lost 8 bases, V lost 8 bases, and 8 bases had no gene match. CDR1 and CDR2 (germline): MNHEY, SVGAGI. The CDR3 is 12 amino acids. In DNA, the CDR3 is TGTGCCAGCGGCAAACAGGGGAGGGGCTACACCTTC. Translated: CASGKQGRGYTF.

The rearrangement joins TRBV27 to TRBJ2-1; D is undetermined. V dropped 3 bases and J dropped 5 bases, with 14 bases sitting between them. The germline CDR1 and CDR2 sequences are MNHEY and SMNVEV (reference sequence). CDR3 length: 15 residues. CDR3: CASSLRETVNNEQFF. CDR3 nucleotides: TGTGCCAGCAGTTTGCGAGAAACTGTTAACAATGAGCAGTTCTTC.

The CDR3 DNA follows: TGTGCCAGCAGTGGAACCGGGACAGGGTCGTATAATTCACCCCTCCACTTT. Translating it yields CASSGTGTGSYNSPLHF. The gene calls are TRBV25-1 and TRBJ1-6; TRBD1 aligns across 9 bases. Trimming at V came to 4 bases and at J to 4 bases, leaving 8 bases not matched to a gene. CDR1 is MGHDK and CDR2 is SYGVNS in the germline V gene. CDR3 size: 17 residues.

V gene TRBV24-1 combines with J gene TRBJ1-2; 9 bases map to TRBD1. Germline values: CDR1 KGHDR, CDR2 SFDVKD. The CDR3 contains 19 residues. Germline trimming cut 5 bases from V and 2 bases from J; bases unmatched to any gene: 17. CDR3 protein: CATSGRMGTGMSGNYGYTF. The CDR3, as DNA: TGTGCCACCAGTGGCCGGATGGGGACAGGGATGAGTGGAAACTATGGCTACACCTTC.

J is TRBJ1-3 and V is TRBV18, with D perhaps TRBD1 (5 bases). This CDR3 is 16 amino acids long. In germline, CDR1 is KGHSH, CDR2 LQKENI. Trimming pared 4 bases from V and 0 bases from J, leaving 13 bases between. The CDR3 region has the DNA TGTGCCAGCTCACAATCCGGGACTGGCTCTGGAAACACCATATATTTT. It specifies CASSQSGTGSGNTIYF.

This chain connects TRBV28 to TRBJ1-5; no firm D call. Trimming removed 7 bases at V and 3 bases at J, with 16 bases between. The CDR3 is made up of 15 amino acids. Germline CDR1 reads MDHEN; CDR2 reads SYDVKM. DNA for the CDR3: TGTGCCAGCACTCCCGGCGGGGAATCCAATCAGCCCCAGCATTTT. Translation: CASTPGGESNQPQHF. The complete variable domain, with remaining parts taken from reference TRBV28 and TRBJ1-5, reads DVKVTQSSRYLVKRTGEKVFLECVQDMDHENMFWYRQDPGLGLRLIYFSYDVKMKEKGDIPEGYSVSREKKERFSLILESASTNQTSMYLCASTPGGESNQPQHFGDGTRLSIL.

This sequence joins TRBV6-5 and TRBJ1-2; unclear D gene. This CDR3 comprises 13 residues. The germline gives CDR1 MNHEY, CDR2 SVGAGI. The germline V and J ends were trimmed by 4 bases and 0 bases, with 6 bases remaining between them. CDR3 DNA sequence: TGTGCCAGCAGTTCATTTTCTAACTATGGCTACACCTTC. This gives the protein CASSSFSNYGYTF.

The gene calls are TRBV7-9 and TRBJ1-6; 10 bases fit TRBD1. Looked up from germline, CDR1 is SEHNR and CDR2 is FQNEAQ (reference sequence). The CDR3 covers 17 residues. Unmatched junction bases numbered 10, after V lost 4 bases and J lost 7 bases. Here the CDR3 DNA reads TGTGCCAGCAGCTACCCGACAGGGGGCTCTACGAATTCACCCCTCCACTTT. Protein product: CASSYPTGGSTNSPLHF.

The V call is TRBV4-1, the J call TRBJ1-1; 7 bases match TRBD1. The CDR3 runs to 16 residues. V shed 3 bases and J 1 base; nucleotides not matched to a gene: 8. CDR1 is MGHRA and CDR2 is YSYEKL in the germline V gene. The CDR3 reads CASSQLTGVANTEAFF. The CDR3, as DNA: TGCGCCAGCAGCCAGCTTACAGGGGTCGCGAACACTGAAGCTTTCTTT.

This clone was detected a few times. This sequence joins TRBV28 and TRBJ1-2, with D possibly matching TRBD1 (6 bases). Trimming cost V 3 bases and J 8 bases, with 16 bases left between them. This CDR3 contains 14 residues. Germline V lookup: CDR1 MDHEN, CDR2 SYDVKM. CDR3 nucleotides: TGTGCCAGCAGTTTGAGGAACAGGGTTCACGGCTACACCTTC. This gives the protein CASSLRNRVHGYTF.

Written as DNA, the CDR3 is TGTGCCAGTAGTATAGTTAAGAGTTCACCCCTCCACTTT. It encodes CASSIVKSSPLHF. The rearrangement joins TRBV19 to TRBJ1-6; D gene ambiguous. Per the germline V gene, CDR1 is LNHDA and CDR2 is SQIVND (reference sequence). Between the trimmed V and J ends, which lost 1 base and 9 bases, there was a span of 7 bases. The CDR3 is 13 residues long.

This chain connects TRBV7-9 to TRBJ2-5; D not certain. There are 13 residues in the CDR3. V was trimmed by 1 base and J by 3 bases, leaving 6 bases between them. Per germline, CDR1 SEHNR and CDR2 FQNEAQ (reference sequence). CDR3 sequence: CASSLDSKETQYF. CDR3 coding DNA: TGTGCCAGCAGCTTAGACAGCAAAGAGACCCAGTACTTC.

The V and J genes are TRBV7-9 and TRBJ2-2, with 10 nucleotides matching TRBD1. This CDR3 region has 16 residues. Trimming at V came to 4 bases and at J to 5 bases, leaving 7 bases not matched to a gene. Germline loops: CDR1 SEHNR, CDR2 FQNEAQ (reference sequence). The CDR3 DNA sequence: TGTGCCAGCAGCTCACGGGACAGGGGACGGACCGGGGAGCTGTTTTTT. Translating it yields CASSSRDRGRTGELFF.

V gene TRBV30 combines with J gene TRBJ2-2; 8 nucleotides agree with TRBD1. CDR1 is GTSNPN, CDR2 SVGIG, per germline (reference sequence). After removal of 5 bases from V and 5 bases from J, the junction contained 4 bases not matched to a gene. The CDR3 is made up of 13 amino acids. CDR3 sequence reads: CAWRTGMTGELFF. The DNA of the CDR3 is TGTGCCTGGCGGACAGGGATGACCGGGGAGCTGTTTTTT.